The 30 T cell receptor beta chains given below trace back to one sample, sequenced in a study of cytomegalovirus exposure and HLA in healthy donors. PCR employed 60 Vbeta and 13 Jbeta primers. The protocol was immunoSEQ multiplex PCR, while the TCRdb copy is restricted to in-frame clones and leaves out a portion. The sample lists around 200,000 clones; around 80% were seen once. Sequencing input: PBMCs. Source of these receptors: a woman aged 35 to 49 in good health and CMV-seronegative.

V and J are TRBV11-3 and TRBJ2-7; D is possibly TRBD1 (6 bases). This CDR3 spans 16 amino acids. From germline, CDR1 is SGHNT and CDR2 YENEEA. V shed 5 bases and J shed 2 bases, with 19 bases lying between them. Written as DNA, the CDR3 is TGTGCCAGCAGCCCGAGACAAGACAGGATTACCTACGAGCAGTACTTC. Translating it yields CASSPRQDRITYEQYF.

This rearrangement joins TRBV19 to TRBJ2-5; possibly TRBD2 for D (6 bases). V was shortened by 4 bases and J by 5 bases, with 14 bases between the two germline ends. CDR3 length equals 14 residues. The germline CDR1 and CDR2 sequences are LNHDA and SQIVND (reference sequence). As DNA, the CDR3 is TGTGCCAGTAGTAGCGGAGGGCCTGGGGAGACCCAGTACTTC. Its protein is CASSSGGPGETQYF. The entire variable domain, with the rest obtained from reference TRBV19 and TRBJ2-5, is as follows: DGGITQSPKYLFRKEGQNVTLSCEQNLNHDAMYWYRQDPGQGLRLIYYSQIVNDFQKGDIAEGYSVSREKKESFPLTVTSAQKNPTAFYLCASSSGGPGETQYFGPGTRLLVL.

The chain is built from TRBV5-1 and TRBJ2-3; 7 bases are shared with TRBD1. With 0 bases clipped from V and 6 bases from J, the junction kept 10 bases outside the gene matches. CDR3 length equals 16 residues. CDR1 is SGHRS and CDR2 is YFSETQ in the germline V gene. The chain's CDR3 is CASSLAGAGGRDTQYF. The CDR3 DNA reads as TGCGCCAGCAGCTTGGCAGGGGCAGGGGGTCGGGATACGCAGTATTTT.

The chain employs TRBV6-5 and TRBJ1-4; 8 bases match TRBD1. V trimming: 5 bases; J trimming: 6 bases; junction bases outside the gene matches: 2. This CDR3 has 13 amino acids. Per the germline V gene, CDR1 is MNHEY and CDR2 is SVGAGI. The CDR3 is CASSTGGHEKLFF. In DNA form, the CDR3 reads TGTGCCAGCAGTACAGGGGGGCATGAAAAACTGTTTTTT.

This clone has a count of ten or more. The chain combines TRBV7-9 with TRBJ1-3; weak D call: TRBD1 (5 bases). V was pared by 5 bases and J by 15 bases, with 17 bases between. CDR1 and CDR2 (germline): SEHNR, FQNEAQ (reference sequence). The CDR3 has 12 residues. CDR3: CASSPGRQGGYF. The DNA of the CDR3 is TGTGCCAGCAGCCCCGGGCGGCAGGGCGGATATTTT.

Here the CDR3 reads CASSLVGTESPLHF. CDR3 coding DNA: TGTGCCAGCAGCTTAGTAGGGACAGAGTCACCCCTCCACTTT. This chain uses TRBV11-2 with TRBJ1-6; 7 bases fit TRBD1. Trimming cost V 1 base and J 10 bases; bases outside gene matches: 4. This CDR3 is built from 14 residues. Germline V CDR1 and CDR2: SGHAT, FQNNGV.

The chain recombines TRBV19 with TRBJ2-7; TRBD1 agrees at 8 bases. This CDR3 is 13 amino acids long. Trimming took 4 bases from V and 7 from J; bases not matched to a gene: 6. The germline gives CDR1 LNHDA, CDR2 SQIVND (reference sequence). The CDR3 nucleotides read TGTGCCAGTAGTAATCAGGGGGCGGGAGAGCAGTACTTC. Translation: CASSNQGAGEQYF.

The V call is TRBV6-5, the J call TRBJ1-1; D ambiguous. The V gene lost 0 bases and the J gene lost 8 bases, with 10 bases spanning the gap. The germline CDR1 and CDR2 sequences are MNHEY and SVGAGI. This CDR3 region has 13 residues. The CDR3 bases are TGTGCCAGCAGTTACTCTCCTGAGGTGGAAGCTTTCTTT. Translated: CASSYSPEVEAFF.

The chain recombines TRBV7-2 with TRBJ2-3, with D maybe TRBD2 (6 bases). This CDR3 region has 14 residues. Trimming pared 5 bases from V and 0 bases from J, leaving 9 bases between. Germline CDR1 reads SGHTA; CDR2 reads FQGNSA. DNA for the CDR3: TGTGCCAGCAGCCCCGGGACTAGCACAGATACGCAGTATTTT. It specifies CASSPGTSTDTQYF.

V is TRBV10-3 and J is TRBJ2-7; 10 bases align to TRBD1. V was clipped by 6 bases and J by 6 bases; unmatched bases: 5. The CDR3 consists of 13 residues. Germline V gives CDR1 ENHRY, CDR2 SYGVKD. The CDR3 DNA follows: TGTGCCATCAGGGGACAGGGGAGAAGCGAGCAGTACTTC. It encodes CAIRGQGRSEQYF.

The chain links TRBV6-1 to TRBJ1-5; TRBD1 matches at 7 bases. Germline-derived CDR1 and CDR2 are MNHNS and SASEGT. Trimming took 6 bases from V and 5 from J; bases not matched to a gene: 4. The CDR3 runs 13 residues. The CDR3, as DNA: TGTGCCAGCAGCCGGACAGGTTATCAGCCCCAGCATTTT. It translates to CASSRTGYQPQHF.

CDR3 amino acids: CASSGLRMEPADYGYTF. The CDR3 DNA follows: TGTGCCAGCAGTGGTCTGAGGATGGAGCCCGCTGACTATGGCTACACCTTC. This sequence joins TRBV6-1 and TRBJ1-2; D not resolved. Trimming cost V 4 bases and J 3 bases, with 21 bases left between them. The CDR3 extends over 17 amino acids. Per germline, CDR1 MNHNS and CDR2 SASEGT.

J is TRBJ2-5 and V is TRBV5-1; 7 positions match TRBD2. Per the germline V gene, CDR1 is SGHRS and CDR2 is YFSETQ. V shed 3 bases and J 11 bases; nucleotides not matched to a gene: 7. This CDR3 is 12 amino acids long. Written as DNA, the CDR3 is TGCGCCAGCAGCTGGGGAGGGACCGGACAGTACTTC. Residues: CASSWGGTGQYF.

The V call is TRBV2, the J call TRBJ2-2; possible D gene TRBD1, 5 bases. Trimming stripped 8 bases from V and 6 bases from J, with 13 bases between. The germline V gene has CDR1 SNHLY and CDR2 FYNNEI. This CDR3 region has 13 residues. The CDR3 sequence: CASSLLGPGELFF. In DNA, the CDR3 is TGTGCCAGCTCCCTTTTGGGGCCCGGGGAGCTGTTTTTT.

Regarding this clone: Distinct nucleotide sequences in the sample also encode this CDR3. V gene TRBV5-1 combines with J gene TRBJ2-7, with D perhaps matching TRBD1 (6 bases). Germline lookup yields CDR1 SGHRS and CDR2 YFSETQ. CDR3 length: 13 amino acids. V lost 2 bases, J lost 3 bases, and 9 bases lay in between. In nucleotides, the CDR3 is TGCGCCAGCAGCTTAACAGGGAACTACGAGCAGTACTTC. It yields the protein CASSLTGNYEQYF.

The sample holds one count of this clone. The CDR3 region is CASGKVVSSYNEQFF. CDR3 bases: TGTGCCTCCGGGAAGGTAGTAAGCTCCTACAATGAGCAGTTCTTC. The V gene is TRBV10-3, the J gene TRBJ2-1; D is perhaps TRBD2 (5 bases). The CDR3 is 15 residues long. Germline CDR1 reads ENHRY; CDR2 reads SYGVKD. V gave up 11 bases and J gave up 0 bases, with 17 bases separating them.

The chain uses TRBV6-1 and TRBJ1-6, with D hard to call. This CDR3 has 12 amino acids. Trimming cost V 8 bases and J 8 bases, with 10 bases left between them. CDR1 is MNHNS and CDR2 is SASEGT in the germline V gene. In nucleotides, the CDR3 is TGTGCCAGCGGGAGTCCAGATTCACCCCTCCACTTT. Translating it yields CASGSPDSPLHF.

This rearrangement joins TRBV2 to TRBJ2-5; 7 positions match TRBD2. Per germline, CDR1 SNHLY and CDR2 FYNNEI. The CDR3 has 15 residues. Trimming at V came to 2 bases and at J to 1 base, leaving 4 bases not matched to a gene. For the CDR3, the DNA is TGTGCCAGCAGTGAACAGCGGGGAGCCCAAGAGACCCAGTACTTC. Translating it yields CASSEQRGAQETQYF.

This chain connects TRBV5-4 to TRBJ2-2; TRBD2 aligns across 13 bases. CDR1 SGHNT and CDR2 YYREEE come from the germline V gene (reference sequence). V gave up 0 bases and J gave up 0 bases; unmatched junction bases: 2. There are 18 residues in the CDR3. This CDR3 reads CASSLGLAGGSNTGELFF. The DNA of the CDR3 is TGTGCCAGCAGCTTGGGACTAGCGGGGGGATCGAACACCGGGGAGCTGTTTTTT.

The V call is TRBV18, the J call TRBJ1-4, with 8 bases fitting TRBD1. CDR3 length: 17 amino acids. The junction had 12 bases not matched to a gene; V was cut back by 5 bases and J by 4 bases. CDR1 and CDR2 from the germline V gene are KGHSH and LQKENI. For the CDR3, the DNA is TGTGCCAGCTCAGCCGGACAGGGAGGGTCCGGTAATGAAAAACTGTTTTTT. It specifies CASSAGQGGSGNEKLFF.

The CDR3 spells CASSVGTGGVEKLFF. The CDR3 region has the DNA TGTGCCAGCAGCGTAGGGACAGGGGGAGTTGAAAAACTGTTTTTT. This sequence joins TRBV9 and TRBJ1-4; 10 bases match TRBD1. With 0 bases clipped from V and 7 bases from J, the junction kept 3 bases outside the gene matches. CDR1 and CDR2 (germline): SGDLS, YYNGEE. This CDR3 has 15 residues.

With regard to this clone: Other nucleotide sequences from this sample produce the same CDR3. V is TRBV14 and J is TRBJ1-1; D is uncertain. Trimming took 1 base from V and 4 from J, leaving 10 bases between them. The CDR3 covers 14 residues. Per the germline V gene, CDR1 is SGHDN and CDR2 is FVKESK. The CDR3 bases are TGTGCCAGCAGCCAAGTTCGGGGTGGCACTGAAGCTTTCTTT. This gives the protein CASSQVRGGTEAFF.

This clone appeared a single time. The rearrangement links TRBV19 to TRBJ1-6; tentative D call: TRBD1 (6 bases). Germline assignment: CDR1 LNHDA and CDR2 SQIVND (reference sequence). This CDR3 comprises 14 residues. The ends were cut back, 3 bases at V and 11 bases at J, with 14 bases in the middle. The CDR3: CASSIDTGMAPLHF. CDR3 DNA sequence: TGTGCCAGTAGTATTGACACAGGGATGGCACCCCTCCACTTT.

This clone has more than one count but fewer than ten. V gene TRBV5-6 combines with J gene TRBJ1-4; 11 bases are a match to TRBD1. The CDR3 has 17 amino acids. V dropped 0 bases and J dropped 7; count of bases not matched to a gene: 8. Germline V gene lookup returns CDR1 SGHDT and CDR2 YYEEEE. CDR3 in DNA: TGTGCCAGCAGCTTGGTGGGACAGGGGGGCTTTGGTGAAAAACTGTTTTTT. This sequence encodes CASSLVGQGGFGEKLFF.

The V and J genes are TRBV6-1 and TRBJ2-7, with TRBD1 matching over 9 bases. V was clipped by 3 bases and J by 5 bases; unmatched bases: 5. CDR3 length: 14 residues. CDR1 and CDR2 from the germline V gene are MNHNS and SASEGT. The CDR3 sequence: CASSDRDRVNEQYF. CDR3 sequence (DNA): TGTGCCAGCAGTGACCGGGACAGGGTAAACGAGCAGTACTTC.

The gene calls are TRBV20-1 and TRBJ2-3, with 7 bases lining up with TRBD2. This CDR3 spans 11 amino acids. V lost 3 bases to trimming and J lost 6 bases; unmatched junction nucleotides: 0. Germline CDR1 and CDR2: DFQATT and SNEGSKA (reference sequence). CDR3 residues: CSASGRDTQYF. As DNA, the CDR3 is TGCAGTGCTAGCGGGAGGGATACGCAGTATTTT.

The chain couples TRBV10-1 to TRBJ2-3, with 10 bases identical to TRBD2. V shed 5 bases and J 4 bases; nucleotides not matched to a gene: 9. CDR1 and CDR2 (germline): WNHNN, SYGVQD (reference sequence). The CDR3 totals 16 residues. The CDR3 loop is CASSSGGAGGPDTQYF. For the CDR3, the DNA is TGCGCCAGCAGTTCGGGAGGAGCGGGGGGGCCAGATACGCAGTATTTT.

The chain has TRBV29-1 and TRBJ1-1; possible D gene TRBD1, 6 bases. Germline-derived CDR1 and CDR2 are SQVTM and ANQGSEA. The V end was cut by 6 bases, the J end by 1 base, with 9 bases between. The CDR3 contains 12 residues. CDR3 residues: CSVQGSNTEAFF. CDR3 bases: TGCAGCGTACAGGGATCGAACACTGAAGCTTTCTTT.

This chain uses TRBV27 with TRBJ1-6, with 10 bases lining up with TRBD1. Germline V gives CDR1 MNHEY, CDR2 SMNVEV (reference sequence). The V segment lost 4 bases and the J segment 8 bases; nucleotides outside the gene matches: 5. The CDR3 runs to 15 residues. DNA of the CDR3: TGTGCCAGCAGTTCCCCGGGACAGGGGTATTCACCCCTCCACTTT. Translating it yields CASSSPGQGYSPLHF.

The chain combines TRBV5-1 with TRBJ2-6; 7 bases line up with TRBD1. Germline V gene lookup returns CDR1 SGHRS and CDR2 YFSETQ. The CDR3 runs 19 residues. V was clipped by 2 bases and J by 2 bases; unmatched bases: 13. The CDR3: CASSFRVVTGSPGANVLTF. As DNA, the CDR3 is TGCGCCAGCAGCTTTCGGGTTGTGACAGGGTCCCCTGGGGCCAACGTCCTGACTTTC.